Presented here are 25 T cell receptor beta chains from one specimen sequenced in a study of CD8 T cells in Susac syndrome. RNA amounts of roughly 0.45 to 1 ug underwent reverse transcription with random hexamers. TCRdb ran MiXCR on the immunoSEQ multiplex PCR reads and lists one entry per CDR3 protein. The sample shows 95,000 to 150,000 distinct CDR3 sequences, just under 95% of them seen only once. The sequencing input was CD8+ T cells from PBMCs. The receptors were gathered from a human donor with Susac syndrome.

The chain links TRBV15 to TRBJ2-1, with 10 bases matching TRBD2. This CDR3 region has 15 residues. Germline V lookup: CDR1 LNHNV, CDR2 YYDKDF (reference sequence). V trimming: 5 bases; J trimming: 8 bases; junction bases outside the gene matches: 9. CDR3 DNA sequence: TGTGCCACCAGCGAGAAAGCGGGGGGGTTTGATGAGCAGTTCTTC. Residues: CATSEKAGGFDEQFF.

This clonotype was counted once. The rearrangement joins TRBV7-9 to TRBJ1-1; 9 positions match TRBD1. V lost 4 bases to trimming and J lost 10 bases; unmatched junction nucleotides: 4. The CDR3 length is 12 residues. Looked up from germline, CDR1 is SEHNR and CDR2 is FQNEAQ (reference sequence). CDR3 nucleotide sequence: TGTGCCAGCAGCTCTTTGGACAGGGGAGCTTTCTTT. As protein: CASSSLDRGAFF.

The chain has TRBV9 and TRBJ2-7; D possibly matches TRBD1 or TRBD2 (7 bases each). The V gene lost 4 bases and the J gene lost 5 bases, with 16 bases spanning the gap. Germline-derived CDR1 and CDR2 are SGDLS and YYNGEE. The CDR3 extends over 14 amino acids. In DNA form, the CDR3 reads TGTGCCAGCAGCTCAGGGGGGGGTCCCCACGAGCAGTACTTC. Translated, it gives CASSSGGGPHEQYF.

The V gene is TRBV29-1, the J gene TRBJ1-4; D ambiguous. Germline V gene data show CDR1 as SQVTM and CDR2 as ANQGSEA. The CDR3 contains 15 residues. The germline V and J ends were trimmed by 0 bases and 0 bases, with 8 bases remaining between them. Written as DNA, the CDR3 is TGCAGCGTTGAAGATCCCGATGCAACTAATGAAAAACTGTTTTTT. Protein sequence: CSVEDPDATNEKLFF.

The chain couples TRBV27 to TRBJ2-1; 12 bases are a match to TRBD2. The CDR3 is 15 residues long. In germline, CDR1 is MNHEY, CDR2 SMNVEV (reference sequence). With 1 base clipped from V and 6 bases from J, the junction kept 1 base outside the gene matches. CDR3 in amino acids: CASSLLTSGGNEQFF. The CDR3 DNA reads as TGTGCCAGCAGTTTATTGACTAGCGGGGGCAATGAGCAGTTCTTC.

The chain uses TRBV11-2 and TRBJ2-1; 7 bases are shared with TRBD1. After removal of 5 bases from V and 6 bases from J, the junction contained 16 bases not matched to a gene. This CDR3 spans 17 amino acids. Germline assignment: CDR1 SGHAT and CDR2 FQNNGV. The CDR3 nucleotides are TGTGCCAGCAGCCAAATACAGGACAGGACAAAGGGCAATGAGCAGTTCTTC. It specifies CASSQIQDRTKGNEQFF.

The chain couples TRBV4-3 to TRBJ2-7; 7 bases are a match to TRBD1. The V gene's germline CDR1 is LGHNA and CDR2 YSLEER. Trimming removed 1 base from V and 7 bases from J; junction bases left unmatched: 13. The CDR3 covers 16 residues. This CDR3 reads CASSQVRVGGLGEQYF. CDR3 sequence (DNA): TGCGCCAGCAGCCAAGTCCGGGTAGGGGGCCTAGGAGAGCAGTACTTC.

The V gene is TRBV18, the J gene TRBJ2-4; D is undetermined. With 0 bases removed from V and 5 bases from J, the gap between germline ends came to 8 bases. The CDR3 has 14 residues. CDR1 is KGHSH, CDR2 LQKENI, per germline. CDR3 DNA: TGTGCCAGCTCACCACCGACGGGCCAAAACATTCAGTACTTC. Its protein product is CASSPPTGQNIQYF.

This chain uses TRBV4-3 with TRBJ2-3; a possible D gene is TRBD1 (6 bases). Trimming cost V 0 bases and J 0 bases, with 16 bases left between them. Looked up from germline, CDR1 is LGHNA and CDR2 is YSLEER. The CDR3 is 18 residues long. The CDR3 nucleotides are TGCGCCAGCAGCCAAGATGGGGTGGGGGCTCCCAGCACAGATACGCAGTATTTT. As protein: CASSQDGVGAPSTDTQYF.

This clonotype is a singleton in its sample. The chain couples TRBV5-6 to TRBJ2-7; a weak D match, TRBD1 (6 bases). Looked up from germline, CDR1 is SGHDT and CDR2 is YYEEEE. Trimming removed 4 bases from V and 2 bases from J, with 22 bases in between. CDR3 length equals 17 residues. CDR3 DNA sequence: TGTGCCAGCAGCAACCCAGCCCGGGACATTCCCCCCTACGAGCAGTACTTC. Its translation: CASSNPARDIPPYEQYF. The complete variable domain, with remaining parts taken from reference TRBV5-6 and TRBJ2-7, reads DAGVTQSPTHLIKTRGQQVTLRCSPKSGHDTVSWYQQALGQGPQFIFQYYEEEERQRGNFPDRFSGHQFPNYSSELNVNALLLGDSALYLCASSNPARDIPPYEQYFGPGTRLTVT.

This chain connects TRBV7-2 to TRBJ2-5; perhaps TRBD2 as D (5 bases). The CDR3 spans 16 residues. Trimming left V 4 bases short and J 5 bases short, with 20 bases between. Germline V gene lookup returns CDR1 SGHTA and CDR2 FQGNSA. CDR3 DNA sequence: TGTGCCAGCAGCTCCACGGGGAGCACGCAAGCGGAGACCCAGTACTTC. It codes for CASSSTGSTQAETQYF.

The chain has TRBV6-2 or TRBV6-3 and TRBJ2-7, with a tentative D call TRBD2 (5 bases). V lost 7 bases and J 4 bases, leaving 14 bases between the germline ends. This CDR3 is built from 13 residues. Germline-derived CDR1 and CDR2 are MNHEY and SVGEGT. Here the CDR3 DNA reads TGTGCCAGCAATGGTGGAACTAGTTACGAGCAGTACTTC. It is translated as CASNGGTSYEQYF.

This rearrangement joins TRBV20-1 to TRBJ2-7, with a tentative D call TRBD1 (5 bases). Trimming shortened V by 1 base and J by 2 bases, and 12 bases separated the two germline ends. This CDR3 has 14 amino acids. The germline V gene has CDR1 DFQATT and CDR2 SNEGSKA (reference sequence). The chain's CDR3 is CSARGTGNAYEQYF. In DNA form, the CDR3 reads TGCAGTGCTAGAGGCACAGGTAATGCCTACGAGCAGTACTTC.

This chain links TRBV15 with TRBJ2-3; 9 nucleotides line up with TRBD1. Germline assignment: CDR1 LNHNV and CDR2 YYDKDF (reference sequence). J lost 0 bases, V lost 0 bases, and 7 bases had no gene match. This CDR3 has 18 amino acids. The CDR3 nucleotides are TGTGCCACCAGCAGAGAGGGGACAGGGTATTCAAGCACAGATACGCAGTATTTT. Translated, it gives CATSREGTGYSSTDTQYF.

This clonotype was recorded a few times. The chain carries TRBV29-1 and TRBJ1-1; D is unresolved. Germline assignment: CDR1 SQVTM and CDR2 ANQGSEA. The CDR3 runs to 12 residues. Between the trimmed V and J ends, which lost 4 bases and 4 bases, there was a span of 10 bases. The DNA of the CDR3 is TGCAGCGTTGTTCCCCGGGGCACTGAAGCTTTCTTT. This codes for CSVVPRGTEAFF. The entire variable domain, with the rest obtained from reference TRBV29-1 and TRBJ1-1, is as follows: SAVISQKPSRDICQRGTSLTIQCQVDSQVTMMFWYRQQPGQSLTLIATANQGSEATYESGFVIDKFPISRPNLTFSTLTVSNMSPEDSSIYLCSVVPRGTEAFFGQGTRLTVV.

This clonotype has just one count. The V gene is TRBV29-1, the J gene TRBJ2-7, with 11 bases fitting TRBD2. The germline V gene has CDR1 SQVTM and CDR2 ANQGSEA. CDR3 length: 14 amino acids. Trimming cost V 6 bases and J 2 bases; bases outside gene matches: 6. The CDR3: CSVAGTSGAYEQYF. In DNA, the CDR3 is TGCAGCGTCGCTGGGACTAGCGGAGCCTACGAGCAGTACTTC.

The V call is TRBV12-3 or TRBV12-4, the J call TRBJ2-6, with D possibly TRBD2 on 6 matching bases. V lost 3 bases to trimming and J lost 4 bases, with 13 bases between them. This CDR3 has 16 amino acids. CDR3 DNA sequence: TGTGCCAGCAGTTTCGGGCGGGACCGGGGGGCCAACGTCCTGACTTTC. Translating it yields CASSFGRDRGANVLTF.

The chain combines TRBV20-1 with TRBJ1-1, with TRBD1 matching 7 bases. This CDR3 spans 12 amino acids. V trimming: 4 bases; J trimming: 7 bases; junction bases outside the gene matches: 6. The germline V gene encodes CDR1 DFQATT and CDR2 SNEGSKA (reference sequence). The CDR3 is CSATDRLIEAFF. The CDR3 DNA sequence: TGCAGTGCTACGGACAGGCTAATTGAAGCTTTCTTT.

V and J are TRBV25-1 and TRBJ2-3, with 7 bases lining up with TRBD1. V was pared by 4 bases and J by 2 bases, with 12 bases of the junction left unmatched. This CDR3 region has 17 residues. The germline V gene encodes CDR1 MGHDK and CDR2 SYGVNS. CDR3 nucleotides: TGTGCCAGCAGTGGTAGGGGGCCGAACCCGAACACAGATACGCAGTATTTT. Translated, it gives CASSGRGPNPNTDTQYF. The entire variable domain, with the rest obtained from reference TRBV25-1 and TRBJ2-3, is as follows: EADIYQTPRYLVIGTGKKITLECSQTMGHDKMYWYQQDPGMELHLIHYSYGVNSTEKGDLSSESTVSRIRTEHFPLTLESARPSHTSQYLCASSGRGPNPNTDTQYFGPGTRLTVL.

This rearrangement joins TRBV27 to TRBJ2-6, with D uncertain. Germline V CDR1 and CDR2: MNHEY, SMNVEV (reference sequence). The CDR3 consists of 15 residues. V was pared by 3 bases and J by 0 bases, with 6 bases between. The CDR3 DNA sequence: TGTGCCAGCAGTTTGGCTGACTCTGGGGCCAACGTCCTGACTTTC. Amino acid sequence: CASSLADSGANVLTF.

This clonotype was detected once. This chain joins TRBV11-1 and TRBJ1-2, with no clear D. V lost 7 bases, J lost 8 bases, and 14 bases lay in between. Germline V gives CDR1 SGHAT, CDR2 FQDESV (reference sequence). The CDR3 consists of 12 residues. CDR3 bases: TGTGCCAGCACGAGTTCGGCCAACGGCTACACCTTC. It is translated as CASTSSANGYTF.

This rearrangement joins TRBV7-6 to TRBJ2-2; TRBD2 aligns across 11 bases. The germline CDR1 and CDR2 sequences are SGHVS and FNYEAQ. J gave up 3 bases and V 5 bases, and 8 bases lay outside the gene matches. This CDR3 has 17 residues. CDR3 coding DNA: TGTGCCAGCAGCCGTCTTAGCGGGGGGGCCGACACCGGGGAGCTGTTTTTT. Translating gives CASSRLSGGADTGELFF.

The chain recombines TRBV7-8 with TRBJ1-5, with a tentative D call TRBD1 (5 bases). Per germline, CDR1 SGHVS and CDR2 FQNEAQ. Trimming shortened V by 4 bases and J by 7 bases, and 14 bases separated the two germline ends. This CDR3 has 14 amino acids. As DNA, the CDR3 is TGTGCCAGCAGCTCTGAGGGGCCAGGGCAGCCCCAGCATTTT. This codes for CASSSEGPGQPQHF.

The chain joins TRBV29-1 to TRBJ2-7, with 7 bases identical to TRBD1. The CDR3 is made up of 13 amino acids. CDR1 is SQVTM and CDR2 is ANQGSEA in the germline V gene. With V trimmed by 5 bases and J by 5 bases, 9 bases remained unmatched. Here the CDR3 DNA reads TGCAGCGTTCTCAGACAGGGCGGGCACGAGCAGTACTTC. This gives the protein CSVLRQGGHEQYF.

The chain carries TRBV29-1 and TRBJ2-2; D possibly matches TRBD1 or TRBD2 (6 bases each). Per germline, CDR1 SQVTM and CDR2 ANQGSEA. This CDR3 region has 16 residues. V gave up 1 base and J gave up 4 bases, with 16 bases separating them. CDR3 region: CSVEALIGGTTGELFF. CDR3 in DNA: TGCAGCGTTGAAGCTCTGATAGGGGGGACCACCGGGGAGCTGTTTTTT.